Sequencing of this TCR beta chain was carried out in a study of preoperative IRX-2 immunotherapy in early breast cancer. Produced via immunoSEQ multiplex PCR; TCRdb's table is partial and in-frame only. This table has 30,000 or so clones, roughly four fifths appearing once. V dropped 5 bases and J dropped 3 bases, with 9 bases sitting between them. The CDR3 totals 13 residues. CDR1 and CDR2 from the germline V gene are LNHDA and SQIVND (reference sequence). Regarding treatment: preoperative locoregional IRX-2 cytokine immunotherapy. Preoperative locoregional IRX-2 cytokine immunotherapy was tested in the phase Ib source study.

This TCR was recovered from a human donor with breast cancer. The chain links TRBV19 to TRBJ2-3, with D uncertain. The sample was lymph node tissue, taken from a patient treated with IRX-2 immunotherapy. As DNA, the CDR3 is TGTGCCAGTAGTCTCAGATTTACAGATACGCAGTATTTT. It specifies CASSLRFTDTQYF.